Below are 21 T cell receptor beta chains sequenced from a single sample in a study of a mutant IDH1 vaccine in newly diagnosed glioma. For these receptors, no antigen is known. Sequenced by immunoSEQ multiplex PCR; TCRdb stores in-frame clones only, minus some. The data hold some 33,000 clones, with 75% to 85% observed a single time. The time point denotes: week 11, during vaccination. The vaccine gave 300 ug of a 20-mer mutant IDH1 peptide subcutaneously per dose. The starting material was PBMCs, obtained from a glioma patient whose treatment included an IDH1 peptide vaccine. These receptor sequences come from a man in his thirties or forties with glioma.

This clone appeared a single time. The chain is built from TRBV5-1 and TRBJ2-1, with D tentatively TRBD1 (5 bases). The CDR3 is made up of 16 amino acids. Germline V gene lookup returns CDR1 SGHRS and CDR2 YFSETQ. Trimming pared 0 bases from V and 0 bases from J, leaving 10 bases between. CDR3 sequence reads: CASSLGGSSSYNEQFF. The CDR3 DNA reads TGCGCCAGCAGCTTGGGGGGCTCGAGCTCCTACAATGAGCAGTTCTTC.

CDR3 DNA sequence: TGTGCCAGCAGCGTAGTATGGCAGAACACTGAAGCTTTCTTT. The encoded protein is CASSVVWQNTEAFF. V is TRBV9 and J is TRBJ1-1; no clear D. The CDR3 extends over 14 amino acids. The germline V and J ends were trimmed by 0 bases and 1 base, with 7 bases remaining between them. Per the germline V gene, CDR1 is SGDLS and CDR2 is YYNGEE.

J is TRBJ2-2 and V is TRBV6-1, with D possibly being TRBD1 or TRBD2 (5 bases each). CDR3 size: 15 residues. The V gene lost 6 bases and the J gene lost 2 bases, with 13 bases spanning the gap. CDR1 is MNHNS and CDR2 is SASEGT in the germline V gene. The CDR3 here is CASRTPGPNTGELFF. The DNA of the CDR3 is TGTGCCAGCAGGACACCGGGACCCAACACCGGGGAGCTGTTTTTT.

The genes are TRBV19 and TRBJ1-1; D remains ambiguous. The germline CDR1 and CDR2 sequences are LNHDA and SQIVND (reference sequence). The CDR3 runs 13 residues. Trimming removed 9 bases at V and 2 bases at J, with 13 bases between. The chain's CDR3 is CASRRETNTEAFF. The CDR3 DNA reads as TGTGCCAGCCGAAGGGAAACCAACACTGAAGCTTTCTTT.

The chain uses TRBV27 and TRBJ1-4, with a weak D call TRBD1 (5 bases). Germline CDR1 is MNHEY and CDR2 is SMNVEV (reference sequence). V gave up 7 bases and J gave up 3 bases, with 6 bases separating them. The CDR3 totals 12 residues. The chain's CDR3 is CASKTANEKLFF. The CDR3 nucleotides read TGTGCCAGCAAGACAGCTAATGAAAAACTGTTTTTT. The full variable domain, with the rest looked up from reference TRBV27 and TRBJ1-4, is EAQVTQNPRYLITVTGKKLTVTCSQNMNHEYMSWYRQDPGLGLRQIYYSMNVEVTDKGDVPEGYKVSRKEKRNFPLILESPSPNQTSLYFCASKTANEKLFFGSGTQLSVL.

This chain connects TRBV4-3 to TRBJ1-4; 7 positions match TRBD1. CDR3 size: 15 residues. V trimming: 1 base; J trimming: 15 bases; junction bases outside the gene matches: 14. CDR1 and CDR2 from the germline V gene are LGHNA and YSLEER. CDR3 in amino acids: CASSQVRGEAGLMFF. CDR3 nucleotide sequence: TGCGCCAGCAGCCAAGTCAGGGGGGAGGCAGGGTTGATGTTTTTT.

The chain is built from TRBV29-1 and TRBJ2-1; possible D gene TRBD2, 5 bases. CDR1 and CDR2 from the germline V gene are SQVTM and ANQGSEA. The CDR3 is made up of 14 amino acids. Trimming stripped 8 bases from V and 1 base from J, with 15 bases between. In DNA, the CDR3 is TGCAGCTTTCCCTCAAGGGAGTCCTACAATGAGCAGTTCTTC. Translating gives CSFPSRESYNEQFF.

The CDR3 loop reads CASSLGGQILSGNTIYF. The CDR3 DNA reads as TGTGCCAGCAGCCTAGGCGGACAGATACTCTCTGGAAACACCATATATTTT. The chain is built from TRBV7-2 and TRBJ1-3; D might be TRBD1 (6 bases). V was clipped by 5 bases and J by 0 bases, with 17 bases between them. Per the germline V gene, CDR1 is SGHTA and CDR2 is FQGNSA. CDR3 length: 17 residues.

This chain links TRBV2 with TRBJ2-5, with TRBD1 matching 7 bases. The ends lost 8 bases at V and 3 bases at J; junction bases unmatched: 3. Germline CDR1 and CDR2: SNHLY and FYNNEI. There are 12 residues in the CDR3. This chain's CDR3 is CASGTEEETQYF. CDR3 in DNA: TGTGCCAGCGGGACAGAAGAAGAGACCCAGTACTTC.

This chain connects TRBV2 to TRBJ1-5; D might be TRBD1 (5 bases). Germline V gene sequence: CDR1 SNHLY, CDR2 FYNNEI. V was trimmed by 2 bases and J by 7 bases, leaving 12 bases between them. This CDR3 is 14 amino acids long. For the CDR3, the DNA is TGTGCCAGCAGTGAATCGGGGGGATACCAGCCCCAGCATTTT. Protein: CASSESGGYQPQHF.

V and J are TRBV4-1 and TRBJ2-5; TRBD2 aligns across 9 bases. Per the germline V gene, CDR1 is MGHRA and CDR2 is YSYEKL. V dropped 3 bases and J dropped 1; count of bases not matched to a gene: 6. CDR3 size: 16 residues. The chain's CDR3 is CASSQVPGLAQETQYF. CDR3 coding DNA: TGCGCCAGCAGCCAGGTCCCGGGACTAGCCCAAGAGACCCAGTACTTC.

This clone was counted a few times. The genes are TRBV7-9 and TRBJ2-7; D gene unclear. The V end was cut by 1 base, the J end by 8 bases, with 9 bases between. The CDR3 runs 12 residues. Germline V gene lookup returns CDR1 SEHNR and CDR2 FQNEAQ (reference sequence). As DNA, the CDR3 is TGTGCCAGCAGCTTAGTTTCCAGCCAGCAGTACTTC. It encodes CASSLVSSQQYF.

The CDR3: CASSLARDRVEAFF. CDR3 DNA: TGTGCCAGCAGCTTAGCTCGGGATCGGGTTGAAGCTTTCTTT. V usage is TRBV7-8 and J usage is TRBJ1-1; D not certain. CDR3 size: 14 residues. The germline gives CDR1 SGHVS, CDR2 FQNEAQ. Trimming cost V 0 bases and J 7 bases, with 12 bases left between them.

A few counts support this clone. The chain links TRBV29-1 to TRBJ2-1, with 9 positions matching TRBD2. This CDR3 comprises 13 residues. With 8 bases clipped from V and 3 bases from J, the junction kept 5 bases outside the gene matches. CDR1 and CDR2 from the germline V gene are SQVTM and ANQGSEA. CDR3 in amino acids: CSSQTSGYNEQFF. CDR3 nucleotides: TGCAGCTCACAGACTAGCGGCTACAATGAGCAGTTCTTC.

In this sample, this clone turned up once. The chain is built from TRBV2 and TRBJ2-5, with unresolved D. V shed 6 bases and J shed 0 bases, with 8 bases lying between them. In germline, CDR1 is SNHLY, CDR2 FYNNEI. The CDR3 sequence is 13 residues long. The CDR3 region is CASSRTYQETQYF. The CDR3 region has the DNA TGTGCCAGCAGCAGGACGTACCAAGAGACCCAGTACTTC.

The CDR3 region is CASSLTGATEAFF. CDR3 DNA: TGTGCCAGCAGCTTAACAGGGGCCACTGAAGCTTTCTTT. V gene TRBV7-8 combines with J gene TRBJ1-1, with TRBD1 identical over 7 bases. The CDR3 runs to 13 residues. Per germline, CDR1 SGHVS and CDR2 FQNEAQ. J lost 4 bases, V lost 2 bases, and 1 base had no gene match.

The rearrangement joins TRBV5-6 to TRBJ1-2; 7 bases map to TRBD1. CDR1 and CDR2 (germline): SGHDT, YYEEEE. The V gene end was trimmed by 7 bases and the J gene end by 2 bases; junction bases not matched to a gene: 11. This CDR3 region has 15 residues. CDR3 sequence (DNA): TGTGCCAGCGGCCAGGGGGTTTGGGGCAACTATGGCTACACCTTC. Amino acid sequence: CASGQGVWGNYGYTF.

The rearrangement uses TRBV29-1 and TRBJ2-2, with D possibly matching TRBD1 (6 bases). V was shortened by 6 bases and J by 0 bases, with 14 bases between the two germline ends. The CDR3 consists of 15 residues. Germline CDR1 and CDR2: SQVTM and ANQGSEA. CDR3 DNA: TGCAGCGTCCCAGGGGCTGGGGCGAACACCGGGGAGCTGTTTTTT. Encoded protein: CSVPGAGANTGELFF.

The chain links TRBV4-1 to TRBJ1-2; TRBD1 is a possible D gene (6 bases). The length of the CDR3 is 15 residues. The germline gives CDR1 MGHRA, CDR2 YSYEKL. V was pared by 1 base and J by 3 bases, with 12 bases between. The CDR3 DNA is TGCGCCAGCAGCCAAGGACACAGGGTTCACTATGGCTACACCTTC. Protein sequence: CASSQGHRVHYGYTF.

The V call is TRBV9, the J call TRBJ1-1; 8 bases are shared with TRBD1. Germline V lookup: CDR1 SGDLS, CDR2 YYNGEE. This CDR3 comprises 15 residues. The V gene end was trimmed by 4 bases and the J gene end by 5 bases; junction bases not matched to a gene: 10. CDR3 coding DNA: TGTGCCAGCAGCTATGGGGACAGGCCGGAAACTGAAGCTTTCTTT. Amino acids: CASSYGDRPETEAFF.

The genes are TRBV5-1 and TRBJ2-1; 11 bases are shared with TRBD2. Germline V gene sequence: CDR1 SGHRS, CDR2 YFSETQ. Trimming cost V 1 base and J 7 bases; bases outside gene matches: 25. The CDR3 length is 22 residues. Here the CDR3 DNA reads TGCGCCAGCAGCTTGCACAAAGGTACCCCCGGGACTAGCGGAAAAGGTTGGAATGAGCAGTTCTTC. Its translation: CASSLHKGTPGTSGKGWNEQFF.